The clone carrying this T cell receptor (beta chain) has only one observation. Its antigen is currently unknown. This specimen comes from a study of cytomegalovirus exposure and HLA in healthy donors. It was with 60 Vbeta and 13 Jbeta primers that the PCR ran. Using immunoSEQ multiplex PCR, the repertoire was profiled, and TCRdb retains in-frame clones only, with some absent. Here the sample spans about 150,000 clones, around 78% being singletons. General observations from the study: Per a later analysis, roughly 17,000 TCR beta sequences showed association with HLA alleles at 0.05 false discovery rate. A prior analysis recorded that most TCR beta V segments were productive about 87% or about 30% of the time.

V was pared by 4 bases and J by 3 bases, with 9 bases between. The CDR3 loop spans 14 amino acids. CDR1 is MGHRA, CDR2 YSYEKL, per germline. Sample: PBMCs. The V gene is TRBV4-1, the J gene TRBJ1-4; D ambiguous. The TCR was taken from a woman between 18 and 29 years old in good health and CMV-seronegative. This chain's CDR3 is CASSPGGANEKLFF. CDR3 coding DNA: TGCGCCAGCAGCCCAGGAGGTGCTAATGAAAAACTGTTTTTT.